The entry below describes one TCR beta chain. How the authors handled the data: By means of reference gene primer amplification, nucleated cell counts were estimated. Measured with immunoSEQ multiplex PCR; TCRdb has only the in-frame clones, and not every one. V, J and clone size are those of that table, while D and trimming were read from the DNA. The profile shows roughly 250,000 clones, approximately 85% of them singletons. This sample was included in a study of blood T cell repertoires in COVID-19. Study as a whole: The origin of the acute and convalescent COVID-19 samples was the United States, Italy and Spain. T cells, B-cell-depleted T cells, or PBMCs supplied cDNA or gDNA.

Those enrolled in Seattle joined during active infection and were followed longitudinally afterward. Per the germline V gene, CDR1 is SGDLS and CDR2 is YYNGEE. The CDR3 length is 18 residues. V lost 0 bases to trimming and J lost 7 bases; unmatched junction nucleotides: 13. The chain links TRBV9 to TRBJ2-2, with TRBD2 matching over 9 bases. The material sequenced was peripheral blood. The TCR was taken from a human donor with COVID-19, enrolled during active disease. The donor label of this sample is uncertain. The CDR3 loop is CASSVGGSGRNRGGELFF. CDR3 DNA sequence: TGTGCCAGCAGCGTAGGTGGTAGCGGGAGAAATCGGGGCGGGGAGCTGTTTTTT.